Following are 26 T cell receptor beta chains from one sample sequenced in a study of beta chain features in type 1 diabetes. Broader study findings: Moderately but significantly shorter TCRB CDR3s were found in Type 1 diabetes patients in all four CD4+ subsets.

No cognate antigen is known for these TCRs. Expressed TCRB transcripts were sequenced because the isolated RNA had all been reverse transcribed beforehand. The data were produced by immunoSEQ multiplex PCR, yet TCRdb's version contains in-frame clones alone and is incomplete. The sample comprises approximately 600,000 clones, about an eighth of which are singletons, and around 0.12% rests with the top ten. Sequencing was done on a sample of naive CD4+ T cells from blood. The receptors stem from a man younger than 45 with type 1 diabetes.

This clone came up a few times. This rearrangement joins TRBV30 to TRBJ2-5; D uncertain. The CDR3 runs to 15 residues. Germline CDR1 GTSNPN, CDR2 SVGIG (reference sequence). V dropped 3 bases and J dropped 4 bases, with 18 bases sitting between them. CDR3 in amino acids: CAWSHRASKRETQYF. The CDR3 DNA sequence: TGTGCCTGGAGCCATAGGGCCAGTAAGCGAGAGACCCAGTACTTC.

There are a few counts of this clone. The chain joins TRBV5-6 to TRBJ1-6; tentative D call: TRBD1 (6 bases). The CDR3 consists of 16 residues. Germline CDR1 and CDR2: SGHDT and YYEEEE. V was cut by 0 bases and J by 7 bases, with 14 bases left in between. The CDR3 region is CASSLDVLQGNSPLHF. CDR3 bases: TGTGCCAGCAGCTTGGACGTACTACAGGGCAATTCACCCCTCCACTTT.

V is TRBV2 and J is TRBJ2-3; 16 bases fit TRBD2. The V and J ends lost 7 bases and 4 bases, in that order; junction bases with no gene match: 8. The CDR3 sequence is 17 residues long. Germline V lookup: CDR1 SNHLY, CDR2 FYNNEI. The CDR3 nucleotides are TGTGCCAGCATTCTGTCGGGACTAGCGGGGGGGCCAGATACGCAGTATTTT. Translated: CASILSGLAGGPDTQYF.

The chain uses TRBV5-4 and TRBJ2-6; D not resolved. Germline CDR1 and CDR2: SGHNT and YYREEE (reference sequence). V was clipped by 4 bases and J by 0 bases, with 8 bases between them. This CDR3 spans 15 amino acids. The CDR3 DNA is TGTGCCAGCAGCAAGGATCTCTCTGGGGCCAACGTCCTGACTTTC. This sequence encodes CASSKDLSGANVLTF. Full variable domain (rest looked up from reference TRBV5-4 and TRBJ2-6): ETGVTQSPTHLIKTRGQQVTLRCSSQSGHNTVSWYQQALGQGPQFIFQYYREEENGRGNFPPRFSGLQFPNYSSELNVNALELDDSALYLCASSKDLSGANVLTFGAGSRLTVL.

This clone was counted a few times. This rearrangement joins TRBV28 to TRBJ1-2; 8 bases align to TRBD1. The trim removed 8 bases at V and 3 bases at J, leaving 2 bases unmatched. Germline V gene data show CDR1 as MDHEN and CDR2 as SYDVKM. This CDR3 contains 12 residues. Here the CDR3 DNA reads TGTGCCAGCCTGGACAGGGACTATGGCTACACCTTC. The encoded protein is CASLDRDYGYTF.

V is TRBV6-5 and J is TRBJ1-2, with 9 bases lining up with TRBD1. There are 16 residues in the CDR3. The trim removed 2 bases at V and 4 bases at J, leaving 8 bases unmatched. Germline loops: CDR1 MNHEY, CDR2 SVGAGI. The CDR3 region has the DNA TGTGCCAGCAGTTACCCAAATCGACAGGGGGGCTATGGCTACACCTTC. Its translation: CASSYPNRQGGYGYTF.

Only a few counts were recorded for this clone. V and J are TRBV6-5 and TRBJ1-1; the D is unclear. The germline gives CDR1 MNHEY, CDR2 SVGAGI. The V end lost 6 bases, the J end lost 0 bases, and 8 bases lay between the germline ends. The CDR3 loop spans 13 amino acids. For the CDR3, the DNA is TGTGCCAGCAGCAGTCGGATGAACACTGAAGCTTTCTTT. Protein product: CASSSRMNTEAFF.

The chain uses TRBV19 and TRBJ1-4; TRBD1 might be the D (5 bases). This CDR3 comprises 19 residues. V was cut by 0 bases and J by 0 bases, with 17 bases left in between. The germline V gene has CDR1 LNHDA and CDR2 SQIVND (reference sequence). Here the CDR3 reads CASSIDPLSTVSTNEKLFF. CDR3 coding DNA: TGTGCCAGTAGTATAGATCCCTTATCGACAGTTTCAACTAATGAAAAACTGTTTTTT.

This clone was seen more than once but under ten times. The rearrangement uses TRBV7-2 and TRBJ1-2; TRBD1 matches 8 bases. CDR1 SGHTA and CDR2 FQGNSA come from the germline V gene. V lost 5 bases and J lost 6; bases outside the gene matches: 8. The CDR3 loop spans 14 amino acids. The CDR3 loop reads CASSLGQGGHGYTF. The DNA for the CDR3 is TGTGCCAGCAGCCTCGGACAGGGCGGGCATGGCTACACCTTC. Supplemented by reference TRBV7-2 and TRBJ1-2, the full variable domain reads GAGVSQSPSNKVTEKGKDVELRCDPISGHTALYWYRQSLGQGLEFLIYFQGNSAPDKSGLPSDRFSAERTGGSVSTLTIQRTQQEDSAVYLCASSLGQGGHGYTFGSGTRLTVV.

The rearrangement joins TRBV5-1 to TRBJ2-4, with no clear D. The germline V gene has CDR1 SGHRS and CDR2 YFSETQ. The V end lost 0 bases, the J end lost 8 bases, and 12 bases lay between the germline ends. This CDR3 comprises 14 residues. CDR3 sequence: CASSLGEPSDIQYF. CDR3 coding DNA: TGCGCCAGCAGCTTGGGTGAGCCGTCTGACATTCAGTACTTC.

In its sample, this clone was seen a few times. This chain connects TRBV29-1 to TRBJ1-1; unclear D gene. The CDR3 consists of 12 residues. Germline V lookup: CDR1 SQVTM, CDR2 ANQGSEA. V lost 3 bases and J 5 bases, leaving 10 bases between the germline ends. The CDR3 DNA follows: TGCAGCGTTGACGTAGGGCGGACTGAAGCTTTCTTT. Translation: CSVDVGRTEAFF.

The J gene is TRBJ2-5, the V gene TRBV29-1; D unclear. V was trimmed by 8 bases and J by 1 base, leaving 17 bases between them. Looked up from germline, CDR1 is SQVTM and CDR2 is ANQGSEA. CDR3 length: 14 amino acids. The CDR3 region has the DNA TGCAGCTCCCGGTCGTCATCCCCCCAAGAGACCCAGTACTTC. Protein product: CSSRSSSPQETQYF.

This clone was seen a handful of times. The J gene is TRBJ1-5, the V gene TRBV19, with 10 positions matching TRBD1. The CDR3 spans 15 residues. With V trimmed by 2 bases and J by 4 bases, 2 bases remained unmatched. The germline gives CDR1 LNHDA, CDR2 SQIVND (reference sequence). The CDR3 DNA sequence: TGTGCCAGTAGTATATCGGACAGGGGGAATCAGCCCCAGCATTTT. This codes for CASSISDRGNQPQHF.

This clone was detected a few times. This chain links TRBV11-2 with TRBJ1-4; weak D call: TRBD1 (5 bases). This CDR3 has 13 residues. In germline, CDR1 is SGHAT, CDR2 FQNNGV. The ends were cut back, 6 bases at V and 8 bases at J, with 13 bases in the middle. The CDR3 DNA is TGTGCCAGCAGGCTCTCAGGGAGCGAAAAACTGTTTTTT. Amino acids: CASRLSGSEKLFF.

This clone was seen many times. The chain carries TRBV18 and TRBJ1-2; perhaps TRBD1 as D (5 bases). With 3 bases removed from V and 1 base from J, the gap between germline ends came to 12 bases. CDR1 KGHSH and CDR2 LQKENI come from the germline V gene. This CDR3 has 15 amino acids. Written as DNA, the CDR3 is TGTGCCAGCTCACCGAAACAGGACGGTAACTATGGCTACACCTTC. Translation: CASSPKQDGNYGYTF.

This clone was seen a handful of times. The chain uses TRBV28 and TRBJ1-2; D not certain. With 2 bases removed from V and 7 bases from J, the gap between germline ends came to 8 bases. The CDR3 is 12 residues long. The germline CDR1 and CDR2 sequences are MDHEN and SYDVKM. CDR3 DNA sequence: TGTGCCAGCAGTTTACGCCTTAGTGGCTACACCTTC. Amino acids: CASSLRLSGYTF.

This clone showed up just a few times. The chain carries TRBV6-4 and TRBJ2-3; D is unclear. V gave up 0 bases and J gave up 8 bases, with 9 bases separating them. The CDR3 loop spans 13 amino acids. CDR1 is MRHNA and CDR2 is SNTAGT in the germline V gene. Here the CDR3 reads CASSDSGVGTQYF. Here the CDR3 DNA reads TGTGCCAGCAGTGACTCTGGAGTCGGTACGCAGTATTTT.

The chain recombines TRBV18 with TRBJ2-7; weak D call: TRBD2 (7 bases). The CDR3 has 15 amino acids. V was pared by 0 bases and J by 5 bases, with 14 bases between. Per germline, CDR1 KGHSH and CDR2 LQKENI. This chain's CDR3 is CASSPPGGRGNEQYF. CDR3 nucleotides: TGTGCCAGCTCACCACCGGGGGGGCGCGGAAACGAGCAGTACTTC.

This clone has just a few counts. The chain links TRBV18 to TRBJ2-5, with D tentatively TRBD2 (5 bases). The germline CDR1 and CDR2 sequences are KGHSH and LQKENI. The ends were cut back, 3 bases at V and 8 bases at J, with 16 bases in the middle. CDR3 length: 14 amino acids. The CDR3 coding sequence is TGTGCCAGCTCACCGGGAGCCGCCTGGAGTACCCAGTACTTC. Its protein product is CASSPGAAWSTQYF.

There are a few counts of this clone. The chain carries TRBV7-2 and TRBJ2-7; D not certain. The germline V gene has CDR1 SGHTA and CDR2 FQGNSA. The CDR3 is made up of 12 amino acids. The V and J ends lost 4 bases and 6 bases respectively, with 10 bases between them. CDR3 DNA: TGTGCCAGCAGCTCCACTTCGGGCGAGCAGTACTTC. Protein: CASSSTSGEQYF.

Here the CDR3 reads CASSPRTGRSGNTIYF. In DNA, the CDR3 is TGTGCCAGCTCACCCCGGACAGGCCGCTCTGGAAACACCATATATTTT. V and J are TRBV18 and TRBJ1-3, with 7 bases identical to TRBD1. Germline V CDR1 and CDR2: KGHSH, LQKENI. The CDR3 has 16 amino acids. V lost 3 bases and J lost 0; bases outside the gene matches: 5.

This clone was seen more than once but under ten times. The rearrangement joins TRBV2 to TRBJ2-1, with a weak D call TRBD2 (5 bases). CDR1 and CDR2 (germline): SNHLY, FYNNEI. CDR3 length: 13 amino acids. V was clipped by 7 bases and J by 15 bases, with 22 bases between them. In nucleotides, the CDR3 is TGTGCCAGCAATTCACTACCGGGGAATTATGCGTTCTTC. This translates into CASNSLPGNYAFF.

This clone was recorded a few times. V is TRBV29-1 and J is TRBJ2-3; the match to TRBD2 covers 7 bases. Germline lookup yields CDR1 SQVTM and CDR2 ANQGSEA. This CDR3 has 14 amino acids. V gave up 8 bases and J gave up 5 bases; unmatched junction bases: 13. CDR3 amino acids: CSFRAGPGGDTQYF. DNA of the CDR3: TGCAGCTTTAGAGCGGGGCCCGGGGGAGATACGCAGTATTTT.

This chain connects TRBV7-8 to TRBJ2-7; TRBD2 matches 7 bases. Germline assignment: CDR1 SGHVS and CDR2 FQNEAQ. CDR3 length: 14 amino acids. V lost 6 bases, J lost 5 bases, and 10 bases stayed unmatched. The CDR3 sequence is CASRSREGNHEQYF. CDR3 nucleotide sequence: TGTGCCAGCAGATCAAGGGAGGGAAACCACGAGCAGTACTTC.

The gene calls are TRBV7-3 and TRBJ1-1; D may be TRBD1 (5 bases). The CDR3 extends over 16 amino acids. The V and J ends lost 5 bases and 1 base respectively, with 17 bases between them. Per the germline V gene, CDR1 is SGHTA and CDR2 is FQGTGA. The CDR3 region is CASSPFGTGKNTEAFF. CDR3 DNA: TGTGCCAGCAGCCCTTTCGGGACCGGTAAGAACACTGAAGCTTTCTTT. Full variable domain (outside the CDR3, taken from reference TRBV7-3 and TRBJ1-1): GAGVSQTPSNKVTEKGKYVELRCDPISGHTALYWYRQSLGQGPEFLIYFQGTGAADDSGLPNDRFFAVRPEGSVSTLKIQRTERGDSAVYLCASSPFGTGKNTEAFFGQGTRLTVV.

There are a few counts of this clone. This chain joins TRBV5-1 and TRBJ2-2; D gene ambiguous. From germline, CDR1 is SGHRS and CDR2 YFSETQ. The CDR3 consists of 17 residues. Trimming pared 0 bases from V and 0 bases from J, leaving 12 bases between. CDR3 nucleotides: TGCGCCAGCAGCTTGGATCCTAGGGTAGCGAACACCGGGGAGCTGTTTTTT. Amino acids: CASSLDPRVANTGELFF.